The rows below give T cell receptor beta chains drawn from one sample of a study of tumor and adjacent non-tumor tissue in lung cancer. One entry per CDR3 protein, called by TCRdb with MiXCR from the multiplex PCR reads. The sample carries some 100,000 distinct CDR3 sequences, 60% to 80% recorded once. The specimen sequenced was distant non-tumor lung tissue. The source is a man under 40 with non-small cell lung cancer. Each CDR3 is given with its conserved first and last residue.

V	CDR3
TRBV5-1	CASSPTGTVTGTDTQYF
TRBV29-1	CSTSTGHEQYF
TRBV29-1	CSVGTGSNYGYTF
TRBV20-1	CSAGRTGNEQYF
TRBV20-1	CSMPEGGTSHEQYF
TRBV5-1	CASADLGGRGIEAFF
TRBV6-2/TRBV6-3	CASSYEPVGANVLAF
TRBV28	CASSLSPERSYGYTF
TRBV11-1	CASSSGTGGRLQGTQYF
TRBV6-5	CASSEDWGFSVANVLTF
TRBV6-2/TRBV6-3	CASSYSPGQGTGELFF
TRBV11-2	CAPVAYLNQPQHF
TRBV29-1	CSVVVQYEQYF
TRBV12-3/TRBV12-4	CASSVYVGGEQYF
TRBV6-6	CASRQGEANQAQHF
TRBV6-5	CVSSPRGSYEQYF
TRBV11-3	CANSLKGYTGELFF
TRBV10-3	CAISESSGPYSLPLHF
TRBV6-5	CASRMDRKTGELFF
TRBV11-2	CASSPRECDTEAFF
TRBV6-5	CASSYRRGGSYVQYF
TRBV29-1	CSVAFRDRENTEAFF
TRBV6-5	CASSLSGSEQYF
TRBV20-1	CNAKQQSANTTYF
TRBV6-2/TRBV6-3	CASSYSMEPREGIQYF
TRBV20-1	CSANPRFNTDTQYF